This T cell receptor beta chain came from a study of early T cells in non-severe SARS-CoV-2 infection. The overall study: Chains stayed unpaired after sequencing of bulk RNA from unsorted whole blood.

This clonotype occurred many times. Separate cDNA molecules each had unique molecular identifiers attached to them. TCRdb re-called the 5' RACE reads with MiXCR, one entry per CDR3 protein. The repertoire holds tens of thousands of distinct CDR3 sequences, over 9.5% seen once, with 6.5% to 9% in the top ten. The starting material was whole blood, obtained at baseline. This sequence originates from an adult who was a healthcare worker with PCR-confirmed SARS-CoV-2 infection or an uninfected control (not recorded which).

The CDR3: CASLGQNNEQFF. CDR3 DNA sequence: TGTGCCAGCCTAGGACAGAACAATGAGCAGTTCTTC. The V call is TRBV2, the J call TRBJ2-1, with D maybe TRBD1 (6 bases). Germline V lookup: CDR1 SNHLY, CDR2 FYNNEI. V shed 8 bases and J shed 5 bases, with 10 bases lying between them. The CDR3 consists of 12 residues.